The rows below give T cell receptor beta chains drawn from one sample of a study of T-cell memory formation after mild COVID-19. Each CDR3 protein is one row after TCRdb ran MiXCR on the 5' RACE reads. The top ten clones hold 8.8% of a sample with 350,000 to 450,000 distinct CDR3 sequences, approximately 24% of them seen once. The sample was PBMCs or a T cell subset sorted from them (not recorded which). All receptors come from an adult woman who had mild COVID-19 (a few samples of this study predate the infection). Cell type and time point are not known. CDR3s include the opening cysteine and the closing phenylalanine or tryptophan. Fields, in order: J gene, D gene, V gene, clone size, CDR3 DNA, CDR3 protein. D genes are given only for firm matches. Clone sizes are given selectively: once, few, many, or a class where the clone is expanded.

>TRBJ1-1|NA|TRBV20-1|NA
TGCAGTGCTAGAATGGGAAACACTGAAGCTTTCTTT
CSARMGNTEAFF
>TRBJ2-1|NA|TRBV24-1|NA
TGTGCCACCAGTGTAGAAGACTCATACAATGAGCAGTTCTTC
CATSVEDSYNEQFF
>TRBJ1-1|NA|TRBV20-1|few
TGCAGTGCTCTTGGGACTTTCCGGGGAACTGAAGCTTTCTTT
CSALGTFRGTEAFF
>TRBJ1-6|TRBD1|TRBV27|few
TGTGCCAGCAGTTCCGCCGCAGGGGGCGTATATTCACCCCTCCACTTT
CASSSAAGGVYSPLHF
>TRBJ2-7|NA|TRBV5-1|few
TGCGCCAGCAGCGCGGGGACAGCGGGGAGCTACGAGCAGTACTTC
CASSAGTAGSYEQYF
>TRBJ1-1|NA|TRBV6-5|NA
TGTGCCAGCAGTTACCGGCTTGAAGCTTTCTTT
CASSYRLEAFF
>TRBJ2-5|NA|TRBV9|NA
TGTGCCAGCAGCCCCAACGGGGGTATGGCGGAGACCCAGTACTTC
CASSPNGGMAETQYF
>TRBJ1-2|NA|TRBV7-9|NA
TGTGCCAGCAGCACCCCGACAGGACTCTATGGCTACACCTTC
CASSTPTGLYGYTF
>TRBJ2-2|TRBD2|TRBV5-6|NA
TGTGCCAGCAGCTTGATATGGGTAGCGGGGACCGGGGAGCTGTTTTTT
CASSLIWVAGTGELFF
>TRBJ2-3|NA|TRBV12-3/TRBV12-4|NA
TGTGCCAGCAGTTTGGCCCCCAGTAGGGGCCGAATCTCAGATACGCAGTATTTT
CASSLAPSRGRISDTQYF
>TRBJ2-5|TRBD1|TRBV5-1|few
TGCGCCAGCAGCGCCGGACAGGGGGCAGGAGAGACCCAGTACTTC
CASSAGQGAGETQYF
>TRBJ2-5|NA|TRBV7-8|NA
TGTGCCAGCAGCTTAGATTCGGGAGGCGGGACAGGCCGCTCTCAGACCCAGTACTTC
CASSLDSGGGTGRSQTQYF
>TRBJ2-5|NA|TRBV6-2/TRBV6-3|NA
TGTGCCAGCAGTATAACTAGCAGAGAGACCCAGTACTTC
CASSITSRETQYF
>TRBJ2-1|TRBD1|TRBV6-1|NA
TGTGCCAGCAGTGAACTTAGGGGGCGGCAGTTCTTC
CASSELRGRQFF
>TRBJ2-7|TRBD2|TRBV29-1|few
TGCAGCGTGGCCGGGACTAGCGGGGGTTACGAGCAGTACTTC
CSVAGTSGGYEQYF
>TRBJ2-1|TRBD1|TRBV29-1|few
TGCAGCGTCGGACAGGGCTATGAGCAGTTCTTC
CSVGQGYEQFF
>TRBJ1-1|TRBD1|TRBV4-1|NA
TGCGCCAGCAGCCCCAGGACAGGACCAGGGGAAGCTTTCTTT
CASSPRTGPGEAFF
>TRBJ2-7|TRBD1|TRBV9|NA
TGTGCCAGCAGCTCCAGGACAGGGAGCTACGAGCAGTACTTC
CASSSRTGSYEQYF
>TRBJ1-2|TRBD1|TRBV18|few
TGTGCCAGCTCAACGGGGACAGGGGGAGGATATGGCTACACCTTC
CASSTGTGGGYGYTF
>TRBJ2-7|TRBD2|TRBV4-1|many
TGCGCCAGCAGCCCCACTAGCGGGAGTTCTTACGAGCAGTACTTC
CASSPTSGSSYEQYF